This T cell receptor beta chain was retrieved from a study of T cell responses to AZD1222 COVID-19 vaccine. TCRdb's table, derived via immunoSEQ multiplex PCR, lists solely in-frame clones and lacks some. Of more than 95,000 clones in the sample, around nine tenths are singletons; the top ten hold around 9%. Comment on this clone: Its specificity is unknown.

The study's findings and limits: Spike was spanned by vaccine-associated CD4 TCRs, with dominance at 160-218 and 743-854. Breadth and depth of Spike-specific TCRs rose after two AZD1222 doses.

Trimming stripped 6 bases from V and 6 bases from J, with 17 bases between. The CDR3 covers 15 residues. Germline-derived CDR1 and CDR2 are LNHDA and SQIVND (reference sequence). The sequenced sample was peripheral blood, obtained on day 0 of AZD1222 vaccination. The genes are TRBV19 and TRBJ1-4; D is ambiguous. This TCR came from an adult in good health. Here the CDR3 reads CASRKGPAGDEKLFF. CDR3 nucleotides: TGTGCCAGTAGGAAAGGGCCGGCGGGAGATGAAAAACTGTTTTTT.